Listed here are 15 T cell receptor beta chains from one sample, sequenced in a study of post-analysis software for immune sequencing data (dated by TCRdb to the mid-2010s). Summary of the overall study and its limitations: Significantly higher frequencies in patients than in controls were found for about 5 TRBV segments, including TRBV5-6, TRBV5-1 and TRBV20-1.

Antigens of these TCRs are unknown. Library creation used PCR. The listed sequencing device is Illumina HiSeq 2500. To reduce PCR and sequencing biases, unique molecular identifiers were built into the TCR beta cDNA libraries. The public reads were reprocessed in TCRdb via fastp at Q25 and MiXCR, keeping in-frame beta chains. Rows matching on CDR3 protein sequence are summarized as one entry with the most common DNA and genes. The sample table contains 700,000 to 800,000 distinct CDR3 sequences; only one count was recorded for about 32% of them. Around 0.6% of the sample comes from the top ten. Source material: blood. Every receptor here comes from a girl between 10 and 17 years old with multiple sclerosis.

The rearrangement joins TRBV4-3 to TRBJ2-7, with 11 bases aligning to TRBD1. Germline CDR1 and CDR2: LGHNA and YSLEER. The CDR3 consists of 15 residues. V shed 3 bases and J 3 bases; nucleotides not matched to a gene: 4. The CDR3 DNA sequence: TGCGCCAGCAGCCACGCGGGACAGGGGGTCTACGAGCAGTACTTC. Amino acids: CASSHAGQGVYEQYF.

The CDR3 loop reads CSARLWASGRAYEQYF. CDR3 in DNA: TGCAGTGCTAGACTATGGGCTAGCGGGAGGGCCTACGAGCAGTACTTC. This chain connects TRBV20-1 to TRBJ2-7; 12 bases line up with TRBD2. Germline CDR1 and CDR2: DFQATT and SNEGSKA (reference sequence). The CDR3 loop spans 16 amino acids. The V segment lost 2 bases and the J segment 2 bases; nucleotides outside the gene matches: 7.

This clonotype turned up a few times. A read error may account for a junction end that differs from germline. The genes are TRBV7-7 and TRBJ2-6; D is possibly TRBD1 or TRBD2 (5 bases each). The germline V gene has CDR1 SSHAT and CDR2 FNYEAQ (reference sequence). The CDR3 runs 17 residues. The DNA of the CDR3 is TGTGCCAGCAGCTCCGGTGAGGGCGTCTCTGGGGCCAACGTCCGGACTTTC. Protein product: CASSSGEGVSGANVRTF.

A single count supports this clonotype. The chain has TRBV20-1 and TRBJ2-3; possibly TRBD2 for D (5 bases). The CDR3 is made up of 15 amino acids. V lost 1 base and J 5 bases, leaving 16 bases between the germline ends. Germline CDR1 and CDR2: DFQATT and SNEGSKA (reference sequence). The CDR3 sequence is CSARGRLLRGDTQYF. The CDR3, as DNA: TGCAGTGCTAGAGGTAGACTACTCCGAGGAGATACGCAGTATTTT.

In its sample, this clonotype was seen many times. The chain uses TRBV9 and TRBJ2-5; D remains ambiguous. Germline CDR1 is SGDLS and CDR2 is YYNGEE. V dropped 0 bases and J dropped 1 base, with 4 bases sitting between them. CDR3 length: 13 residues. CDR3 sequence reads: CASSVDLQETQYF. DNA of the CDR3: TGTGCCAGCAGCGTAGACCTCCAAGAGACCCAGTACTTC.

The chain links TRBV28 to TRBJ2-3; a weak D match, TRBD1 (5 bases). V lost 2 bases to trimming and J lost 2 bases, with 14 bases between them. The CDR3 length is 16 residues. Germline loops: CDR1 MDHEN, CDR2 SYDVKM. As DNA, the CDR3 is TGTGCCAGCAGTTTAGTTCAGGGCCGAAACACAGATACGCAGTATTTT. Translating it yields CASSLVQGRNTDTQYF.

As to this clonotype: The germline gene is not matched at one end of the junction; a read error may be the cause. J is TRBJ2-7 and V is TRBV7-2; a possible D gene is TRBD2 (6 bases). CDR3 length: 16 amino acids. Germline V gene data show CDR1 as SGHTA and CDR2 as FQGNSA. DNA for the CDR3: TGTGCCTGCAGCCCCGATGTTGGGGGGAACTCCTACGAGCAGTACTTC. Its protein product is CACSPDVGGNSYEQYF.

The chain couples TRBV29-1 to TRBJ2-3, with D perhaps matching TRBD2 (6 bases). V was pared by 4 bases and J by 6 bases, with 17 bases between. Germline assignment: CDR1 SQVTM and CDR2 ANQGSEA. The CDR3 has 14 residues. CDR3 amino acids: CSVAPSVGSDTQYF. The DNA of the CDR3 is TGCAGCGTTGCCCCTAGCGTGGGTAGCGATACGCAGTATTTT.

This chain connects TRBV29-1 to TRBJ2-3, with 7 nucleotides matching TRBD1. Losses at the gene ends were 8 bases for V and 2 bases for J; bases not matched to a gene: 10. The CDR3 is 14 residues long. From germline, CDR1 is SQVTM and CDR2 ANQGSEA. The CDR3 reads CSTLGQVNTDTQYF. The CDR3, as DNA: TGCAGCACACTAGGACAGGTGAACACAGATACGCAGTATTTT.

This clonotype showed up many times. The V and J genes are TRBV6-6 and TRBJ2-7, with D maybe TRBD1 (7 bases). Germline V gene sequence: CDR1 MNHNY, CDR2 SVGAGI (reference sequence). The V end lost 3 bases, the J end lost 5 bases, and 17 bases lay between the germline ends. The CDR3 is 15 residues long. The CDR3 DNA follows: TGTGCCAGCAGTTATCCCTTTGGAGGGGGCAACGAGCAGTACTTC. This translates into CASSYPFGGGNEQYF.

This clonotype turned up a few times. V is TRBV5-1 and J is TRBJ2-5, with D perhaps TRBD2 (5 bases). Trimming left V 1 base short and J 4 bases short, with 11 bases between. The germline V gene encodes CDR1 SGHRS and CDR2 YFSETQ. CDR3 length equals 14 residues. CDR3 protein: CASSLIIGGETQYF. CDR3 sequence (DNA): TGCGCCAGCAGCTTGATTATTGGAGGAGAGACCCAGTACTTC.

This clonotype has just a few counts. This chain joins TRBV5-1 and TRBJ1-2; D not certain. V was trimmed by 3 bases and J by 2 bases, leaving 14 bases between them. Germline-derived CDR1 and CDR2 are SGHRS and YFSETQ. This CDR3 is 15 amino acids long. The CDR3 DNA is TGCGCCAGCAGCTCCCGAGTAGGGAACAACTATGGCTACACCTTC. It codes for CASSSRVGNNYGYTF.

The V call is TRBV13, the J call TRBJ2-3, with 10 bases matching TRBD1. Germline CDR1 reads PRHDT; CDR2 reads FYEKMQ (reference sequence). Germline trimming cut 4 bases from V and 2 bases from J; bases unmatched to any gene: 6. The CDR3 has 16 residues. The CDR3 sequence is CASSYRDRGSTDTQYF. CDR3 nucleotide sequence: TGTGCCAGCAGCTACCGGGACAGGGGCTCCACAGATACGCAGTATTTT. Supplemented by reference TRBV13 and TRBJ2-3, the full variable domain reads AAGVIQSPRHLIKEKRETATLKCYPIPRHDTVYWYQQGPGQDPQFLISFYEKMQSDKGSIPDRFSAQQFSDYHSELNMSSLELGDSALYFCASSYRDRGSTDTQYFGPGTRLTVL.

This clonotype was seen only a few times. V usage is TRBV3-1 and J usage is TRBJ1-6, with D maybe TRBD1 (6 bases). Germline CDR1 is LGHDT and CDR2 is YNNKEL (reference sequence). The CDR3 is 15 amino acids. The V end was cut by 1 base, the J end by 9 bases, with 13 bases between. CDR3 sequence: CASSQAQGRGSPLHF. In DNA, the CDR3 is TGTGCCAGCAGCCAAGCGCAGGGGAGAGGTTCACCCCTCCACTTT. Combining the CDR3 with reference TRBV3-1 and TRBJ1-6 gives the whole variable domain DTAVSQTPKYLVTQMGNDKSIKCEQNLGHDTMYWYKQDSKKFLKIMFSYNNKELIINETVPNRFSPKSPDKAHLNLHINSLELGDSAVYFCASSQAQGRGSPLHFGNGTRLTVT.

This clonotype was recorded once. The CDR3 region has the DNA TGCAGTCTTGACAGGCGGGGCTCCAATGAGCAGTTCTTC. It codes for CSLDRRGSNEQFF. The rearrangement links TRBV20-1 to TRBJ2-1; perhaps D is TRBD1 or TRBD2 (6 bases each). The CDR3 contains 13 residues. CDR1 DFQATT and CDR2 SNEGSKA come from the germline V gene (reference sequence). V was trimmed by 8 bases and J by 6 bases, leaving 17 bases between them.